Sequencing of this TCR beta chain was carried out in a study of human CD8 memory T cell subsets. Libraries for TCR beta were constructed using UMI-labeled 5' RACE. TCRdb reprocessed the 5' RACE reads and reports one entry per CDR3 protein, with no DNA. The sample data list 10,000 to 12,000 distinct CDR3 sequences. Germline-derived CDR1 and CDR2 are ENHRY and SYGVKD. The CDR3 length is 14 residues. The chain joins TRBV10-3 to TRBJ2-1; the TRBD2 assignment by TCRdb is unverifiable without DNA. The sequencing sample was made of CD8+ T cells from PBMCs. This clonotype was sampled from a human donor in good health. Here the CDR3 reads CAISEKRGVEEQFF.